This section outlines one TCR beta chain sequence together with its context. Positive CCR7 selection of CD45RO-negative cells yielded the naive CD8 cells, and terminally differentiated effector memory CD45RA+ cells were excluded. This sample was taken from a study of shared clonotypes between healthy human individuals. Background on the study: CD4 naive and memory got three plates each, CD8 naive two, CD8 memory one.

This CDR3 contains 14 residues. Germline CDR1 and CDR2: SGHTS and YDEGEE. V lost 0 bases, J lost 7 bases, and 11 bases lay in between. Clones were sequenced by immunoSEQ multiplex PCR, and TCRdb holds only the in-frame ones, with some missing. The sample contains about 2.1 million clones, about 94% of which appear only once. The chain couples TRBV5-8 to TRBJ1-5; TRBD1 is a possible D gene (6 bases). The receptor was isolated from a man between 18 and 35 years old in good health. Some clones in this sample may be carry-over from other donors' samples. The specimen was naive CD8+ T cells from PBMCs. CDR3 protein: CASSLGSGVQPQHF. CDR3 in DNA: TGTGCCAGCAGCTTGGGGTCAGGGGTCCAGCCCCAGCATTTT.